The clone carrying this T cell receptor beta chain has only one observation. A much bigger clone sits one base away, suggesting this may be a read error. The V gene's germline CDR1 is MNHEY and CDR2 SVGAGI. V trimming: 2 bases; J trimming: 9 bases; junction bases outside the gene matches: 4. This CDR3 has 13 amino acids. TCRdb fed the RT-PCR reads into MiXCR, producing one record per CDR3 protein. The table has about 680,000 distinct CDR3 sequences, 11% to 15% seen once. The sequence was collected from a female donor in good health, serving as a healthy control. Material: memory CD4+ T cells from blood. This chain joins TRBV6-5 and TRBJ1-5; 7 nucleotides agree with TRBD1. The CDR3 sequence is CASSYDRDLPQHF. The CDR3 DNA is TGTGCCAGCAGTTACGACAGGGATCTGCCCCAGCATTTT.